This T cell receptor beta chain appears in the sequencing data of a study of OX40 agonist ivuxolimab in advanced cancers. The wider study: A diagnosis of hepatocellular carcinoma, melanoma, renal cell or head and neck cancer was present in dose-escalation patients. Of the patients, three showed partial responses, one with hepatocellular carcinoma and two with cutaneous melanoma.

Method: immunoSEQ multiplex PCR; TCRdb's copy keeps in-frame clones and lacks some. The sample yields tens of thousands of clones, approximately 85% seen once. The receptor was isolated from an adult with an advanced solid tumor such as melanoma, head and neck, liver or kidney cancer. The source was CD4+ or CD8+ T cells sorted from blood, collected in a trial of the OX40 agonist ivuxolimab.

The CDR3 coding sequence is TGTGCCAGCAGCCCCTCCGGACTAGCGGGGGGTATCACCGGGGAGCTGTTTTTT. Translation gives CASSPSGLAGGITGELFF. The gene calls are TRBV5-4 and TRBJ2-2; 14 nucleotides match TRBD2. CDR3 size: 18 residues. Looked up from germline, CDR1 is SGHNT and CDR2 is YYREEE (reference sequence). V shed 4 bases, J shed 4 bases, and the junction held 9 bases outside the gene matches.